This T cell receptor beta chain was captured in a study of T cells in Graves' hyperthyroidism and ophthalmopathy. Study-level points and caveats: Stable hyperthyroidism and ophthalmopathy were separated using 13 V-J signatures.

Amplification of TCR beta CDR3 regions was performed using RNA transcripts as template. Primed by the HTBI set, a first-round RT-PCR was run on the TCR CDR3. One entry per CDR3 protein results from TCRdb running MiXCR on the multiplex PCR reads. The table records 490,000 or so distinct CDR3 sequences, over 35% of them present only once. The V and J ends lost 2 bases and 8 bases, in that order; junction bases with no gene match: 11. CDR1 is SQVTM, CDR2 ANQGSEA, per germline. The CDR3 contains 14 residues. About this clonotype itself: Its cognate antigen is unknown.

The V gene is TRBV29-1, the J gene TRBJ1-2; 7 bases are a match to TRBD1. The receptor's source is an adult woman with Graves' disease, either hyperthyroidism or ophthalmopathy (not recorded which). Sequenced input: peripheral blood or thyroid tissue (not recorded which). The CDR3 sequence is CSVERGTAHEGYTF. CDR3 sequence (DNA): TGCAGCGTTGAACGAGGGACAGCTCACGAGGGCTACACCTTC.